The 2 T cell receptor beta chains below all came from one sample that was sequenced in a study of pediatric ulcerative colitis. Assay: immunoSEQ multiplex PCR; the TCRdb copy retains only in-frame clones and omits some. The sample lists approximately 32,000 clones, almost 85% occurring once. Sample: blood. The receptor source for this set is a boy younger than 18 with severe ulcerative colitis.

This clone came up a few times. DNA of the CDR3: TGTGCCAGCACCCCGGACAGCCTTAACTATGGCTACACCTTC. Translating it yields CASTPDSLNYGYTF. V and J are TRBV5-6 and TRBJ1-2; maybe TRBD1 (6 bases). V lost 6 bases to trimming and J lost 1 base, with 13 bases between them. Germline CDR1 SGHDT, CDR2 YYEEEE. The CDR3 runs to 14 residues.

This rearrangement joins TRBV27 to TRBJ2-7; D could derive from TRBD1 or TRBD2 (5 bases each). CDR1 and CDR2 from the germline V gene are MNHEY and SMNVEV (reference sequence). The V gene lost 2 bases and the J gene lost 7 bases, with 18 bases spanning the gap. CDR3 length: 15 residues. The chain's CDR3 is CASSLDNSGGIEQYF. The CDR3 region has the DNA TGTGCCAGCAGTTTAGATAATAGTGGGGGAATTGAGCAGTACTTC.